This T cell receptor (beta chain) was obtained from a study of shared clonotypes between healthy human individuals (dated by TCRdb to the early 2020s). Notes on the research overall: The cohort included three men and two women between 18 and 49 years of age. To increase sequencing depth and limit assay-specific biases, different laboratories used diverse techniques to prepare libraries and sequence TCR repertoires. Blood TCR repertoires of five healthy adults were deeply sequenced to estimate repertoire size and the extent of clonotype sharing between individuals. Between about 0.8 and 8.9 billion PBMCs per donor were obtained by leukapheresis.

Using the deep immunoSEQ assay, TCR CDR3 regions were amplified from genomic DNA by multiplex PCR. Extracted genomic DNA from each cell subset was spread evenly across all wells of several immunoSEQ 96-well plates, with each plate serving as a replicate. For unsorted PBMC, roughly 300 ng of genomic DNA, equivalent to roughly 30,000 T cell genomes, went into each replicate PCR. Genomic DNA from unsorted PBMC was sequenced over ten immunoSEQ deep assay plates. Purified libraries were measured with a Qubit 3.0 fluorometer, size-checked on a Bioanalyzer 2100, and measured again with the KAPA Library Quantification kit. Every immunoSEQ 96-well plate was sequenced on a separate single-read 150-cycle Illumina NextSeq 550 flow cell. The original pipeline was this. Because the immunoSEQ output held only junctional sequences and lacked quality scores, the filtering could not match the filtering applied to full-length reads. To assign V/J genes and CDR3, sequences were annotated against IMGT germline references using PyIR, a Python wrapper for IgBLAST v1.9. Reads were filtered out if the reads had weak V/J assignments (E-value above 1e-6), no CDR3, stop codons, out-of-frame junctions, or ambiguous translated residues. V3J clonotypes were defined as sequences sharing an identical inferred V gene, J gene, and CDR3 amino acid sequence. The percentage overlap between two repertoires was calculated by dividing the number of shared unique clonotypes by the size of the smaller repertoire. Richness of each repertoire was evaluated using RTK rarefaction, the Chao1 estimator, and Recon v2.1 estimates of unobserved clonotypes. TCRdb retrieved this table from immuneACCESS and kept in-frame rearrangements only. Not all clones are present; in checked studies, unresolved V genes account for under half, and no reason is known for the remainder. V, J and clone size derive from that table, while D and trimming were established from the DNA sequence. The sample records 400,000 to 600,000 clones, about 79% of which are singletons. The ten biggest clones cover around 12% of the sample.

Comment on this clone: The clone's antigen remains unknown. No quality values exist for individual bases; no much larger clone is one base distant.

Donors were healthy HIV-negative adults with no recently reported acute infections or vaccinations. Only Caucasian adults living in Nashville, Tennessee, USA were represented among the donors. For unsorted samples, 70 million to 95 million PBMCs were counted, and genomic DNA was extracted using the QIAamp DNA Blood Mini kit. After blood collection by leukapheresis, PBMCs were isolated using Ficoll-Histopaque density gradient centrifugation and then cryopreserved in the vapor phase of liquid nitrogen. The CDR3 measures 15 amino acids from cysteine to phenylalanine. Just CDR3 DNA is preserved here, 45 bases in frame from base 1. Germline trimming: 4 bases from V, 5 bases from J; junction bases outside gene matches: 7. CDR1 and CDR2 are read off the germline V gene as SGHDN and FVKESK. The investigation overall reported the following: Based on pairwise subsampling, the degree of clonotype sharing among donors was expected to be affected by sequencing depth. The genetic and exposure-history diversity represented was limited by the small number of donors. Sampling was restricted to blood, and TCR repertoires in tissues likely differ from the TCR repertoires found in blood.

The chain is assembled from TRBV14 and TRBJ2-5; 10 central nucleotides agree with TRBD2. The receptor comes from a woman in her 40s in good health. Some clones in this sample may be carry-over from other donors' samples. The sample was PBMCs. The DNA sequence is TGTGCCAGCAGCCGGTCGGGACTAGCGAGGGAGACCCAGTACTTC. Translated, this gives CASSRSGLARETQYF.